This T cell receptor (beta chain) was sequenced in a study of spatial heterogeneity in lung cancer. Overall study results and limits: Resection blood, more than follow-up blood, showed ubiquitous expanded tumor TCRs.

TCRdb reanalysed the 5' RACE reads using MiXCR and keeps one entry per CDR3 protein. The sample holds some 100,000 distinct CDR3 sequences; 10% to 15% are singletons and the top ten take over 40%. The time point denotes: sample taken at primary tumor resection. Tumor, nontumor lung or frozen PBMC supplied whole RNA that was sequenced unsorted. The donors, around 71 patients with untreated early-stage non-small cell lung cancer, provided the samples. The germline CDR1 and CDR2 sequences are SEHNR and FQNEAQ (reference sequence). The CDR3 totals 15 residues. V was cut by 3 bases and J by 2 bases, with 13 bases left in between. Many counts were recorded for this clonotype. What it binds is unknown.

The sample here was PBMCs, taken at surgery. This clonotype originated in a male donor with early-stage non-small cell lung cancer. This chain uses TRBV7-9 with TRBJ1-1; weak D call: TRBD1 (6 bases). CDR3 region: CASSFVTGSNTEAFF. The CDR3 nucleotides are TGTGCCAGCAGCTTTGTCACAGGGAGTAACACTGAAGCTTTCTTT.